This TCR beta chain comes out of a study of molecular identifiers for immune sequencing clone quantification. Input for naive CD8 libraries was roughly 19,000 to 1,000,000 sorted cells; the RNA fraction used was 10%, 30% or 50%. Overall study findings and caveats: Jurkat TCR RNA spiked in from one cell reportedly remained identifiable amid about a million naive cells. Sizes of clones that are highly expanded could be underestimated (if identical TCR molecules share a barcode).

This clonotype was recorded many times. Its antigen is still unknown. Germline V gene lookup returns CDR1 SEHNR and CDR2 FQNEAQ (reference sequence). Trimming took off 5 bases at V and 1 base at J, with 14 bases between the two ends. This CDR3 spans 15 amino acids. Bulk libraries came from a prior protocol with listed TCR primers. TCRdb redid the calling of the PCR reads with MiXCR, one entry per CDR3 protein. The sample shows roughly 90,000 distinct CDR3 sequences, around 19% of them seen only once. The sample consisted of naive CD8+ T cells from blood, with Jurkat cell RNA spiked in. Subset indicated: FACS-sorted CD8+CD4-CCR7+CD45RA+ naive T cells. The chain recombines TRBV7-9 with TRBJ2-5; no firm D call. The sequence was obtained from a human donor in good health. Some libraries in this study had Jurkat cell RNA spiked in. CDR3 region: CASSDTRLSQETQYF. DNA of the CDR3: TGTGCCAGCAGCGACACAAGGTTGTCCCAAGAGACCCAGTACTTC.